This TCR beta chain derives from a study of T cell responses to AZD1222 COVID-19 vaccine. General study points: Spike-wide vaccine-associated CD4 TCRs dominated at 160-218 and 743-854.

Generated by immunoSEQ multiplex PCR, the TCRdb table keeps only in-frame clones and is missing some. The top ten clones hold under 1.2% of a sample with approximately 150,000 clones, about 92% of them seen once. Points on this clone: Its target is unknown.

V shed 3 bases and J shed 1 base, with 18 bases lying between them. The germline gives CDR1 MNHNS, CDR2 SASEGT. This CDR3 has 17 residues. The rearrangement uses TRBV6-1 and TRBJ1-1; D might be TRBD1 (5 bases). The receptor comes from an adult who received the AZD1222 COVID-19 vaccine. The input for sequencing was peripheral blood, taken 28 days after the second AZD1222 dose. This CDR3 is CASSEWGGAVKNTEAFF. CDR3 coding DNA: TGTGCCAGCAGTGAGTGGGGCGGTGCAGTGAAGAACACTGAAGCTTTCTTT.